These T cell receptor beta chains were read from a single sample in a study of shared clonotypes between healthy human individuals. Some clones are missing from TCRdb's copy, which holds only in-frame ones; the method was immunoSEQ multiplex PCR. The data show 1.5 million to 2.5 million clones, about 95% seen once. Material: naive CD8+ T cells sorted from blood. The source is a man aged 18 to 35 in good health. CDR3s leave out the opening cysteine and the closing phenylalanine or tryptophan.

V gene | CDR3 protein
TRBV9 | ASSGDGGYT
TRBV27 | ASSPTPEGSSYEQY
TRBV7-7 | ASSLANGAGELF
TRBV5-6 | ASSVGDGEQY
TRBV19 | ASSTSGATYEQY
TRBV28 | ASSFGSYEQY
TRBV13 | ASSQTSGSIHNEQF
TRBV30 | AWSVQGTGDGYT
TRBV10-2 | ASSLTSGTQETQY
TRBV7-9 | ASSLVILNSPLH
TRBV2 | ASVGRGTNNEQF
TRBV7-9 | ASSLGTGGWNEQY
TRBV5-4 | ASSLGLYEQY
TRBV28 | ASSHKPGVPYNEQF
TRBV27 | ATLDRSKGMNEQF
TRBV7-9 | ASSRTGQETQY
TRBV4-1 | ASSQEGGSGGPTYNEQF
TRBV10-1 | ASSEGSYEQY
TRBV9 | ASSYPGSYNEQF
TRBV28 | ASSLGPEGLAKNIQY
TRBV11-2 | ASSSDPDPADTQY
TRBV5-4 | ASSLGQGTYNEQF
TRBV4-1 | ASSQPGSNSNQPQH
TRBV13 | ASSSGLHYEQY
TRBV27 | ASSWDRDTEAF
TRBV9 | ASSVGGATNEKLF
TRBV5-1 | ASSLFRDRGTDTQY
TRBV9 | ASSVVGTYTDTQY
TRBV15 | ATSGIRGTYNEQF
TRBV7-9 | ASSPLGGDTYEQY
TRBV30 | AYLSLTNTGELF
TRBV5-4 | ASSLVGDYGYT
TRBV5-6 | ASSLAPGLSSYEQY
TRBV2 | ASTLLAGGSETQY
TRBV10-1 | ASSEGLAVQETQY
TRBV6-5 | ASTTGDAKNIQY
TRBV6-5 | ASSYYTGEAF
TRBV9 | ASSVGGSHNEQY
TRBV7-8 | ASSLADRASGANVLT
TRBV5-1 | ASSDRDRGSDEQY
TRBV13 | ASSSSGSSYEQY
TRBV4-3 | ASSQAAGSYEQY
TRBV27 | ASSSTSAYNEQF
TRBV4-1 | ASSQVRGSGTGELF
TRBV25-1 | ASSDGGGSPLH
TRBV30 | AWSVMGSEEETQY
TRBV5-4 | ASSLDRGQGFSYEQY
TRBV6-5 | ASSYSEGSSLAF
TRBV7-9 | ASSLLAGLGKQKETQY
TRBV11-2 | ASSSPPLAGQETQY
TRBV21-1 | ASSKETRVETDTQY
TRBV11-2 | ASSPAGGTYEQY
TRBV13 | ASGQGAGDTQY
TRBV11-2 | ASSLGTGYYEQY